These 28 T cell receptor beta chains came from one sample sequenced in a study of T cells in Graves' hyperthyroidism and ophthalmopathy. Amplification of TCR beta CDR3 regions used RNA as the template. The HTBI set primed first-round TCR CDR3 RT-PCR. MiXCR, applied by TCRdb to the multiplex PCR reads, yields one record per CDR3 protein. This sample carries more than 600,000 distinct CDR3 sequences, around 17% of them seen once, and the ten largest clones take under 9.5%. The sequenced sample consisted of blood. Receptors originate from a man younger than 35 with Graves' hyperthyroidism.

This clonotype has at least ten counts. The chain uses TRBV10-3 and TRBJ1-6; perhaps TRBD1 as D (5 bases). The V end was cut by 0 bases, the J end by 7 bases, with 13 bases between. From germline, CDR1 is ENHRY and CDR2 SYGVKD. The CDR3 contains 16 residues. Here the CDR3 reads CAISESSGRKNSPLHF. CDR3 in DNA: TGTGCCATCAGTGAGTCTTCAGGGCGGAAAAATTCACCCCTCCACTTT.

This clonotype was counted at least ten times. The chain has TRBV6-1 and TRBJ1-2; D is uncertain. Germline CDR1 MNHNS, CDR2 SASEGT. This CDR3 is built from 12 residues. The V gene lost 5 bases and the J gene lost 4 bases, with 8 bases spanning the gap. The CDR3 region is CASSPRTYGYTF. In nucleotides, the CDR3 is TGTGCCAGCAGTCCCCGTACCTATGGCTACACCTTC.

This clonotype came up a few times. The rearrangement joins TRBV12-3 or TRBV12-4 to TRBJ2-1, with D perhaps TRBD2 (5 bases). This CDR3 region has 14 residues. Trimming removed 6 bases at V and 10 bases at J, with 19 bases between. The CDR3 nucleotides are TGTGCCAGCAGGGATGGGGAAGGGAGAGACGAGCAGTTCTTC. It translates to CASRDGEGRDEQFF.

This clonotype was found a few times. The chain is built from TRBV7-9 and TRBJ2-2, with 8 bases aligning to TRBD2. CDR1 and CDR2 (germline): SEHNR, FQNEAQ (reference sequence). J lost 5 bases, V lost 8 bases, and 10 bases had no gene match. CDR3 length: 15 amino acids. The CDR3 region has the DNA TGTGCCAGCCTCCATAGAGCGGGAGTGACCGGGGAGCTGTTTTTT. Its protein product is CASLHRAGVTGELFF.

This clonotype occurred a few times. The DNA for the CDR3 is TGCGCCAGCAGCCGCCAGGGGGCTGACGGGGAGCTGTTTTTT. Translated: CASSRQGADGELFF. This chain uses TRBV5-1 with TRBJ2-2; TRBD1 matches 8 bases. V lost 4 bases to trimming and J lost 7 bases; unmatched junction nucleotides: 6. The CDR3 contains 14 residues. Germline values: CDR1 SGHRS, CDR2 YFSETQ.

Here the CDR3 DNA reads TGTGCCATCAGACACGATAGAGACTATGGCTACACCTTC. This encodes CAIRHDRDYGYTF. The V gene is TRBV10-3, the J gene TRBJ1-2, with D hard to call. V was clipped by 6 bases and J by 3 bases, with 11 bases between them. The CDR3 totals 13 residues. Germline V gene data show CDR1 as ENHRY and CDR2 as SYGVKD.

V and J are TRBV7-8 and TRBJ2-1, with TRBD2 as a possible D gene (5 bases). Germline V gene sequence: CDR1 SGHVS, CDR2 FQNEAQ. This CDR3 region has 15 residues. V shed 5 bases and J shed 5 bases, with 16 bases lying between them. This chain's CDR3 is CASSPRDSTHNEQFF. As DNA, the CDR3 is TGTGCCAGCAGCCCCCGGGATAGTACCCACAATGAGCAGTTCTTC.

This clonotype occurred many times. The chain recombines TRBV27 with TRBJ2-1, with D maybe TRBD2 (6 bases). Trimming took 2 bases from V and 0 from J, leaving 14 bases between them. The CDR3 runs 17 residues. Germline V gene data show CDR1 as MNHEY and CDR2 as SMNVEV (reference sequence). The CDR3 region is CASSLRGGGTSYNEQFF. The CDR3 nucleotides read TGTGCCAGCAGTTTAAGGGGTGGCGGGACCTCCTACAATGAGCAGTTCTTC.

The rearrangement links TRBV11-1 to TRBJ2-2, with 7 bases identical to TRBD1. The CDR3 contains 16 residues. Germline CDR1 and CDR2: SGHAT and FQDESV (reference sequence). V shed 5 bases, J shed 0 bases, and the junction held 6 bases outside the gene matches. The CDR3 loop reads CASSTPGQTNTGELFF. The CDR3 DNA is TGTGCCAGCAGCACCCCGGGACAGACGAACACCGGGGAGCTGTTTTTT.

In regard to this clonotype: The junction and the germline gene differ at one end; a read error may be behind it. J is TRBJ1-2 and V is TRBV20-1; D is perhaps TRBD1 (5 bases). Germline-derived CDR1 and CDR2 are DFQATT and SNEGSKA (reference sequence). The CDR3 is 13 residues long. In DNA form, the CDR3 reads TGCAGTGCGAGAGGATGGGGGGAAGATGGCTACACCTTC. Its translation: CSARGWGEDGYTF.

The sample holds many counts of this clonotype. The V gene is TRBV7-2, the J gene TRBJ1-2, with 8 bases aligning to TRBD1. Germline CDR1 reads SGHTA; CDR2 reads FQGNSA. V dropped 4 bases and J dropped 7; count of bases not matched to a gene: 14. The CDR3 contains 16 residues. The CDR3 is CASSSYLGQGASGYTF. The CDR3 DNA sequence: TGTGCCAGCAGCTCCTACCTTGGGCAGGGGGCCAGTGGCTACACCTTC. Using reference TRBV7-2 and TRBJ1-2 for the parts outside the CDR3, the full variable domain is GAGVSQSPSNKVTEKGKDVELRCDPISGHTALYWYRQSLGQGLEFLIYFQGNSAPDKSGLPSDRFSAERTGGSVSTLTIQRTQQEDSAVYLCASSSYLGQGASGYTFGSGTRLTVV.

The genes are TRBV28 and TRBJ2-1, with D possibly being TRBD1 (7 bases). V lost 5 bases and J 10 bases, leaving 21 bases between the germline ends. The CDR3 covers 15 residues. CDR1 and CDR2 from the germline V gene are MDHEN and SYDVKM. The CDR3 DNA sequence: TGTGCCAGCAGTCCGCCAGGGGGGCGGGGTGAGGAGCAGTTCTTC. Translated: CASSPPGGRGEEQFF. Full variable domain (missing parts from reference TRBV28 and TRBJ2-1): DVKVTQSSRYLVKRTGEKVFLECVQDMDHENMFWYRQDPGLGLRLIYFSYDVKMKEKGDIPEGYSVSREKKERFSLILESASTNQTSMYLCASSPPGGRGEEQFFGPGTRLTVL.

This clonotype was found a few times. The V gene is TRBV5-4, the J gene TRBJ1-2; TRBD1 matches 8 bases. The CDR3 contains 15 residues. CDR1 is SGHNT, CDR2 YYREEE, per germline (reference sequence). Unmatched junction bases numbered 13, after V lost 4 bases and J lost 8 bases. The CDR3 nucleotides read TGTGCCAGCAGCCTAAGCTCCCAGGGGGCGAAGGGCTACACCTTC. It yields the protein CASSLSSQGAKGYTF.

This chain joins TRBV4-2 and TRBJ2-5; the match to TRBD2 covers 8 bases. This CDR3 is 15 amino acids long. Losses at the gene ends were 0 bases for V and 7 bases for J; bases not matched to a gene: 7. Germline V lookup: CDR1 LGHNA, CDR2 YNFKEQ. CDR3 nucleotides: TGTGCCAGCAGCCAAGATCCGGGACTAGAGACGACCCAGTACTTC. It codes for CASSQDPGLETTQYF.

The chain recombines TRBV15 with TRBJ2-5; 8 positions agree with TRBD2. V shed 7 bases, J shed 3 bases, and the junction held 4 bases outside the gene matches. Germline lookup yields CDR1 LNHNV and CDR2 YYDKDF (reference sequence). The CDR3 runs to 13 residues. CDR3 DNA sequence: TGTGCCACCAAAGCGGGAGACGAAGAGACCCAGTACTTC. This translates into CATKAGDEETQYF.

The gene calls are TRBV11-2 and TRBJ2-3; 7 nucleotides line up with TRBD2. Losses at the gene ends were 2 bases for V and 2 bases for J; bases not matched to a gene: 19. Germline lookup yields CDR1 SGHAT and CDR2 FQNNGV. The CDR3 has 20 residues. The DNA for the CDR3 is TGTGCCAGCAGCTTACGACCGGGACTAACCCTCCGGCGTGACACAGATACGCAGTATTTT. Residues: CASSLRPGLTLRRDTDTQYF.

This clonotype was recorded many times. Here the CDR3 reads CASSWDSRRIQYF. DNA of the CDR3: TGTGCCAGCAGTTGGGACAGCCGCAGGATTCAGTACTTC. V gene TRBV27 combines with J gene TRBJ2-4, with 7 bases matching TRBD1. The germline gives CDR1 MNHEY, CDR2 SMNVEV (reference sequence). The CDR3 sequence is 13 residues long. The junction had 7 bases not matched to a gene; V was cut back by 4 bases and J by 10 bases.

There are a few counts of this clonotype. CDR3 loop: CASSPRSAPQHF. DNA of the CDR3: TGTGCCAGCAGCCCCAGGAGCGCACCTCAGCATTTT. The chain uses TRBV3-1 and TRBJ1-5; D call uncertain. Between the trimmed V and J ends, which lost 4 bases and 13 bases, there was a span of 14 bases. This CDR3 region has 12 residues. The V gene's germline CDR1 is LGHDT and CDR2 YNNKEL (reference sequence).

This clonotype was recorded at least ten times. The chain couples TRBV28 to TRBJ2-7; no clear D gene. Trimming pared 5 bases from V and 5 bases from J, leaving 10 bases between. The CDR3 loop spans 12 amino acids. CDR1 and CDR2 (germline): MDHEN, SYDVKM. This chain's CDR3 is CASSPLVHEQYF. The DNA for the CDR3 is TGTGCCAGCAGTCCCCTGGTCCACGAGCAGTACTTC.

The rearrangement uses TRBV12-3 or TRBV12-4 and TRBJ2-7; D gene unclear. This CDR3 contains 14 residues. Deletions cut 4 bases from V and 3 bases from J, with 13 bases between. The DNA of the CDR3 is TGTGCCAGCAGTTCCGAGAGAGCCCGCTACGAGCAGTACTTC. Protein sequence: CASSSERARYEQYF.

This clonotype was recorded many times. This chain connects TRBV28 to TRBJ1-1; 7 bases are shared with TRBD1. The CDR3 spans 12 residues. Germline CDR1 MDHEN, CDR2 SYDVKM. V lost 5 bases and J lost 7; bases outside the gene matches: 4. This chain's CDR3 is CASSKGQLEAFF. The CDR3, as DNA: TGTGCCAGCAGTAAGGGACAGCTTGAAGCTTTCTTT.

This chain uses TRBV20-1 with TRBJ2-7; 16 bases align to TRBD2. Germline V CDR1 and CDR2: DFQATT, SNEGSKA (reference sequence). With V trimmed by 3 bases and J by 0 bases, 2 bases remained unmatched. CDR3 length equals 16 residues. The CDR3 region is CSASGTSGRDSYEQYF. CDR3 DNA sequence: TGCAGTGCTAGCGGGACTAGCGGGAGGGACTCCTACGAGCAGTACTTC.

The rearrangement joins TRBV2 to TRBJ2-1; D might be TRBD1 (6 bases). The CDR3 runs to 14 residues. Germline lookup yields CDR1 SNHLY and CDR2 FYNNEI. Trimming stripped 4 bases from V and 1 base from J, with 8 bases between. CDR3 in amino acids: CASSADSSYNEQFF. In DNA, the CDR3 is TGTGCCAGCAGTGCGGACAGTTCCTACAATGAGCAGTTCTTC.

This clonotype was found many times. V and J are TRBV20-1 and TRBJ2-1; 9 nucleotides agree with TRBD2. In germline, CDR1 is DFQATT, CDR2 SNEGSKA (reference sequence). This CDR3 comprises 12 residues. The CDR3 DNA reads as TGCACCCGAGGGACTAGCTTTGGTGAGCAGTTCTTC. It specifies CTRGTSFGEQFF.

V gene TRBV9 combines with J gene TRBJ1-6; no definite D call. With 0 bases removed from V and 7 bases from J, the gap between germline ends came to 11 bases. Germline lookup yields CDR1 SGDLS and CDR2 YYNGEE. The CDR3 contains 15 residues. This CDR3 reads CASSVGGGYNSPLHF. The CDR3 DNA follows: TGTGCCAGCAGCGTAGGTGGAGGGTACAATTCACCCCTCCACTTT.

This clonotype was detected many times. CDR3 DNA: TGTGCCAGCAGCCTGGGACTCGCGAGGGACGAGCAGTACTTC. Amino acid sequence: CASSLGLARDEQYF. The chain couples TRBV7-3 to TRBJ2-7, with TRBD2 as a possible D gene (6 bases). The CDR3 runs 14 residues. The germline V gene has CDR1 SGHTA and CDR2 FQGTGA. The V and J ends lost 5 bases and 5 bases respectively, with 16 bases between them.

This clonotype has just a few counts. The rearrangement uses TRBV2 and TRBJ1-3; no clear D. The germline gives CDR1 SNHLY, CDR2 FYNNEI. The CDR3 covers 14 residues. V was clipped by 6 bases and J by 5 bases, with 14 bases between them. CDR3 nucleotides: TGTGCCAGCAGCTACAGCCATCTCCGAAACACCATATATTTT. Protein: CASSYSHLRNTIYF.

The gene calls are TRBV5-1 and TRBJ1-3; TRBD1 is a possible D gene (5 bases). This CDR3 has 14 residues. In germline, CDR1 is SGHRS, CDR2 YFSETQ. The ends were cut back, 4 bases at V and 3 bases at J, with 11 bases in the middle. DNA for the CDR3: TGCGCCAGCAGCCCGCAGGGCTTTGGAAACACCATATATTTT. This encodes CASSPQGFGNTIYF. Together with reference TRBV5-1 and TRBJ1-3, the CDR3 gives the full variable domain: KAGVTQTPRYLIKTRGQQVTLSCSPISGHRSVSWYQQTPGQGLQFLFEYFSETQRNKGNFPGRFSGRQFSNSRSEMNVSTLELGDSALYLCASSPQGFGNTIYFGEGSWLTVV.